This T cell receptor beta chain was found in a study of CD8+CD57+ T cells in acquired aplastic anemia. Looking at the study overall: Sorted CD4+ plus CD8+ cells gave DNA averaging around 3 ug.

CDR3 length: 15 residues. V was clipped by 9 bases and J by 0 bases, with 12 bases between them. Germline V gives CDR1 LNHDA, CDR2 SQIVND (reference sequence). Concerning this clonotype: Its specificity is unknown.

Genomic DNA acted as the template from which TCR beta VDJ combination and CDR3 sequence profiling were carried out. Via MiXCR, TCRdb re-called the reads, giving one row per CDR3 protein. The sample carries about 120,000 distinct CDR3 sequences, under 60% recorded once. Study-level results: There were over 25 CD8+ CDR3 sequences that occurred in both patients and controls.

Patients chosen for sequencing had shown CD8+CD57+ cell expansion by flow cytometry. The enrolled patients all had severe acquired aplastic anemia. The sequence was collected from a human donor with aplastic anemia. This chain joins TRBV19 and TRBJ2-6, with D unclear. Input material: sorted CD4+, CD8+, or CD8+CD57+ T cells (not recorded which) from PBMCs. CDR3 amino acids: CASSPLYSGANVLTF. CDR3 nucleotides: TGTGCCAGCTCCCCTCTTTACTCTGGGGCCAACGTCCTGACTTTC.